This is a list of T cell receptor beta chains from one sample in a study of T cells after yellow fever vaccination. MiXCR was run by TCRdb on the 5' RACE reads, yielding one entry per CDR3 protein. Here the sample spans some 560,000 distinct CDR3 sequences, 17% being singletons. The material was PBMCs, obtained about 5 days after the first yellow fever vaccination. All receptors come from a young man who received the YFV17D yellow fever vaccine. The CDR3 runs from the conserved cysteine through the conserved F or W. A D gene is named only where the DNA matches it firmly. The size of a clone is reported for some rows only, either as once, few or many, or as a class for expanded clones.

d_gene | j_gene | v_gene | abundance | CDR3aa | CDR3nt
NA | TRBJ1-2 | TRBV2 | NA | CASLQGLGGYGYTF | TGTGCCAGCTTACAGGGCTTAGGAGGCTATGGCTACACCTTC
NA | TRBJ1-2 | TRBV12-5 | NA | CASGFDIGGYTF | TGTGCTAGTGGTTTTGATATCGGAGGCTACACCTTC
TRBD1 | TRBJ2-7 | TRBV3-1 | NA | CASSRQGTLYEQYF | TGTGCCAGCAGTCGACAGGGGACCCTGTACGAGCAGTACTTC
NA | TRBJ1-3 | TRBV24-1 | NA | CATSQRSGNTIYF | TGTGCCACCAGTCAACGCTCTGGAAACACCATATATTTT
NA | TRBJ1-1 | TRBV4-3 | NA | CASSLSQVGNPEAFF | TGCGCCAGCAGCCTCTCCCAGGTCGGGAACCCTGAAGCTTTCTTT
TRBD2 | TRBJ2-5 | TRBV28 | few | CASSSPTSGGAETQYF | TGTGCCAGCAGTTCGCCGACTAGCGGGGGGGCAGAGACCCAGTACTTC
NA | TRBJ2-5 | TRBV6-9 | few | CASSPPGGKETQYF | TGTGCCAGCAGTCCCCCAGGGGGGAAAGAGACCCAGTACTTC
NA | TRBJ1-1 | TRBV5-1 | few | CASSLAGGGYTEAFF | TGCGCCAGCAGCTTGGCCGGGGGGGGGTACACTGAAGCTTTCTTT
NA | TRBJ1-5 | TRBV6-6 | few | CASSDPGQPQHF | TGTGCCAGCAGTGACCCCGGTCAGCCCCAGCATTTT
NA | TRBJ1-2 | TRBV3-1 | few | CASSQDGRGLSGYTF | TGTGCCAGCAGCCAAGATGGGCGGGGATTGAGTGGCTACACCTTC
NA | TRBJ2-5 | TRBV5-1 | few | CASSERPTGEGETQYF | TGCGCCAGCAGCGAACGACCGACGGGAGAGGGAGAGACCCAGTACTTC
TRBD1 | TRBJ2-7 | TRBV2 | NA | CASSEIGQGAYEQYF | TGTGCCAGCAGTGAAATCGGACAGGGGGCCTACGAGCAGTACTTC
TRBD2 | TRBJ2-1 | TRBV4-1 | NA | CASSPLSGGGNEQFF | TGCGCCAGCAGCCCCCTTAGCGGGGGGGGGAATGAGCAGTTCTTC
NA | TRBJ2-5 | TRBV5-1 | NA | CASSSHPQTDQETQYF | TGCGCCAGCAGCTCCCATCCCCAGACTGACCAAGAGACCCAGTACTTC
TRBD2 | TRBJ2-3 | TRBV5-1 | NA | CASSAPQRGEDTQYF | TGCGCCAGCAGCGCACCTCAGCGGGGGGAAGATACGCAGTATTTT
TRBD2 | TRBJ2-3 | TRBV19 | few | CASRRTSGYSTDTQYF | TGTGCCAGTAGGCGGACTAGCGGATATAGCACAGATACGCAGTATTTT
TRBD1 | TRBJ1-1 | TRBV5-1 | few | CASSLEGQTIMNTEAFF | TGCGCCAGCAGCTTGGAGGGACAGACGATTATGAACACTGAAGCTTTCTTT
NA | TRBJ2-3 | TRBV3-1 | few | CASSQDLPGHTQYF | TGTGCCAGCAGCCAAGATCTACCAGGGCATACGCAGTATTTT
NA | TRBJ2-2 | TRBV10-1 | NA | CASSPQPRGTGELFF | TGCGCCAGCAGCCCCCAGCCGCGGGGCACCGGGGAGCTGTTTTTT
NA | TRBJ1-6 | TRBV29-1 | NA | CSVLVPGRNSPLHF | TGCAGCGTCTTAGTCCCGGGAAGGAATTCACCCCTCCACTTT
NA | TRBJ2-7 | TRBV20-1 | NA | CSASGDPYEQYF | TGCAGTGCTAGCGGGGACCCCTACGAGCAGTACTTC
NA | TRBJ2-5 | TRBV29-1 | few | CSVRTALGTQYF | TGCAGCGTGCGGACAGCCCTTGGGACCCAGTACTTC
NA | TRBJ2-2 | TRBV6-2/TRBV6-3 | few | CASSTEGTNTGELFF | TGTGCCAGCAGCACTGAAGGGACGAACACCGGGGAGCTGTTTTTT
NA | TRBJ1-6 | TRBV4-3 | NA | CASSQVVVYQGKDSPLHF | TGCGCCAGCAGCCAAGTAGTCGTTTACCAGGGCAAAGATTCACCCCTCCACTTT
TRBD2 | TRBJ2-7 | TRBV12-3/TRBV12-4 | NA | CASSYGPGLAYEQYF | TGTGCCAGCAGTTATGGTCCGGGACTAGCCTACGAGCAGTACTTC
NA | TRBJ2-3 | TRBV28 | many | CASSLILGPTDTQYF | TGTGCCAGCAGTTTGATCCTGGGCCCCACAGATACGCAGTATTTT
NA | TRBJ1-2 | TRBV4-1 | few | CASSQDLYGGYTF | TGCGCCAGCAGCCAAGATTTGTATGGCGGCTACACCTTC
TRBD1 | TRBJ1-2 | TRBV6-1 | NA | CASSKGTGSNYGYTF | TGTGCCAGCAGTAAAGGGACAGGATCTAACTATGGCTACACCTTC
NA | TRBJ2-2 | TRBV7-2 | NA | CASSLEGSRELFF | TGTGCCAGCAGCTTAGAGGGGTCCAGGGAGCTGTTTTTT
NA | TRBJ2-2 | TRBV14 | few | CASSRNSAGELFF | TGTGCCAGCAGCCGAAACAGCGCCGGGGAGCTGTTTTTT
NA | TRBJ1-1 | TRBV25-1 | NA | CASSGRGRAFF | TGTGCCAGCAGTGGGCGGGGCAGAGCTTTCTTT
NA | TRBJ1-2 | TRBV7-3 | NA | CASSLQGIGYTF | TGTGCCAGCAGCTTACAGGGTATTGGCTACACCTTC
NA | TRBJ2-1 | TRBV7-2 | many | CASSSTGLEQFF | TGTGCCAGCAGCTCTACGGGGTTGGAGCAGTTCTTC
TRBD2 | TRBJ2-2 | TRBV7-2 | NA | CASSRAAGGNTGELFF | TGTGCCAGCAGCAGGGCCGCGGGGGGGAACACCGGGGAGCTGTTTTTT
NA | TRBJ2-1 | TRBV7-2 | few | CASSWPGTRGNNEQFF | TGTGCCAGCAGCTGGCCGGGGACGAGAGGGAACAATGAGCAGTTCTTC
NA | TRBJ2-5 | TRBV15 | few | CATSRDRGKGETQYF | TGTGCCACCAGCAGAGATAGGGGGAAGGGAGAGACCCAGTACTTC
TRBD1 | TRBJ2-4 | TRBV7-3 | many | CASSTDRDGIQYF | TGTGCCAGCAGCACGGACAGGGACGGCATTCAGTACTTC
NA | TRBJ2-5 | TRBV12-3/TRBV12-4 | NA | CASSLFEETQYF | TGTGCCAGCAGTTTATTCGAAGAGACCCAGTACTTC
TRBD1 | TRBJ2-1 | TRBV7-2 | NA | CASSFLGTGYNEQFF | TGTGCCAGCAGCTTTTTAGGGACAGGCTACAATGAGCAGTTCTTC
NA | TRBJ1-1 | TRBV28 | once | CASSSFRDTTTEAFF | TGTGCCAGCAGCTCCTTCCGGGACACAACCACTGAAGCTTTCTTT
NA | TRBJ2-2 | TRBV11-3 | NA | CASSATVAGELFF | TGTGCCAGCAGCGCGACAGTCGCCGGGGAGCTGTTTTTT